This TCR beta chain is from a study of T-cell memory formation after mild COVID-19. The wider study: The study found TCR clusters largely donor specific. Regarding the study as a whole: While clones contracting from day 15 to 85 were balanced between CD4 and CD8, later expanders leaned CD4+. Day 37-peaking second-wave clones had unconfirmed SARS-CoV-2 specificity. Shrinking CD4+ clones resided mostly in CM and EM, and CD8+ ones in EMRA.

A few counts support this clonotype. Its antigen remains unidentified. Germline V gene lookup returns CDR1 MNHNY and CDR2 SVGAGI (reference sequence). The trim removed 6 bases at V and 10 bases at J, leaving 8 bases unmatched. This CDR3 has 13 amino acids. One entry per CDR3 protein, called by TCRdb with MiXCR from the 5' RACE reads. The sample contains 100,000 to 150,000 distinct CDR3 sequences, roughly 6% of which appear only once. Source material: PBMCs or a T cell subset sorted from them (not recorded which). This chain links TRBV6-6 with TRBJ2-1, with TRBD1 matching over 8 bases. This receptor was obtained from an adult woman who had mild COVID-19 (a few samples of this study predate the infection). Cell type and time point are not known. This chain's CDR3 is CASRLGQGWEQFF. CDR3 DNA: TGTGCCAGCAGATTAGGACAGGGTTGGGAGCAGTTCTTC.